Listed below are T cell receptor beta chains from one sample, sequenced in a study of T cells after yellow fever vaccination. TCRdb reanalysed the 5' RACE reads using MiXCR and keeps one entry per CDR3 protein. The sample includes 620,000 or so distinct CDR3 sequences, 9% to 15% of them seen just once. The input for sequencing was PBMCs, taken on the day of the yellow fever booster vaccination. All receptors come from a man aged 25-45 years who received the YFV17D yellow fever vaccine. CDR3s include the opening cysteine and the closing phenylalanine or tryptophan. The D gene is left open where the match is weak. Size values are once, few and many counts, or a class for expanded clones, and some rows have none.

j_gene	abundance	v_gene	d_gene	CDR3nt	CDR3aa
TRBJ2-7	.	TRBV27	TRBD2	TGTGCCAGCAGTTGGGGACTACTGGGCACCTACGAGCAGTACTTC	CASSWGLLGTYEQYF
TRBJ1-6	.	TRBV5-1	.	TGCGCCAGCAGCTTGGATAGCCCCGGGACCCCCGGCTCACCCCTCCACTTT	CASSLDSPGTPGSPLHF
TRBJ1-5	.	TRBV19	TRBD1	TGTGCCAGTAGTATAGTGGGACAGCCCCTCGATCAGCCCCAGCATTTT	CASSIVGQPLDQPQHF
TRBJ2-5	many	TRBV20-1	TRBD2	TGCAGTGCTAACCCCATTAGCGGGAGGGGACAAGAGACCCAGTACTTC	CSANPISGRGQETQYF
TRBJ2-7	many	TRBV7-6	.	TGTGCCAGCAGCTTAGAAGTTGGGGGCTACGAGCAGTACTTC	CASSLEVGGYEQYF
TRBJ2-2	.	TRBV7-2	.	TGTGCCAGCAGCCCGTGGGGGGGCGCGAACACCGGGGAGCTGTTTTTT	CASSPWGGANTGELFF
TRBJ1-2	.	TRBV5-1	TRBD1	TGCGCCAGCAGCGGCGGGACAGTCGAAATGGATGGCTACACCTTC	CASSGGTVEMDGYTF
TRBJ2-5	few	TRBV4-2	.	TGTGCCAGCAGTAGGGGCGACCAAACCCAAGAGACCCAGTACTTC	CASSRGDQTQETQYF
TRBJ2-1	.	TRBV20-1	TRBD2	TGCAGTGCTAGTACAGCGGGAAGCTCCTACAATGAGCAGTTCTTC	CSASTAGSSYNEQFF
TRBJ2-5	few	TRBV5-6	.	TGTGCCAGCAGCCGGCAGGAAGTCTGGACCCAGTACTTC	CASSRQEVWTQYF
TRBJ2-2	few	TRBV27	TRBD2	TGTGCCAGCAGCCTAGCGGTCACCGGGGAGCTGTTTTTT	CASSLAVTGELFF
TRBJ2-7	many	TRBV10-3	TRBD2	TGTGCCATCAGGGGACTAGCGGGATCAAGTGAGCAGTACTTC	CAIRGLAGSSEQYF
TRBJ2-7	few	TRBV20-1	TRBD2	TGCAGTGCCGCCGGGCGAGAGGGAGGGTGGGAGCAGTACTTC	CSAAGREGGWEQYF
TRBJ2-7	.	TRBV20-1	TRBD2	TGCAGTGCTAGAGATCACACTAGCGGGAGGCTTGGCGAGCAGTACTTC	CSARDHTSGRLGEQYF
TRBJ2-1	many	TRBV21-1	.	TGTGCCACCTCAGCGGGACCTACAAATGAGCAGTTCTTC	CATSAGPTNEQFF
TRBJ2-2	few	TRBV4-3	TRBD2	TGCGCCAGCAGCCAAGTCTTAGGTAGCGGGAGTGGGTACACCGGGGAGCTGTTTTTT	CASSQVLGSGSGYTGELFF
TRBJ2-7	many	TRBV29-1	.	TGCAGCGTGGAGACTGGCGAGCAGTACTTC	CSVETGEQYF
TRBJ2-1	.	TRBV6-5	.	TGTGCCAGCAGTTACTGGAGCGGCGGAGACTACAATGAGCAGTTCTTC	CASSYWSGGDYNEQFF
TRBJ2-7	many	TRBV28	.	TGTGCCAGCAGTTTGGAAGGGGTGTCATCCTACGAGCAGTACTTC	CASSLEGVSSYEQYF
TRBJ2-1	many	TRBV5-1	TRBD2	TGCGCCAGCAGCTTGGCTTCAACGGGACTACCCTACAATGAGCAGTTCTTC	CASSLASTGLPYNEQFF
TRBJ2-1	.	TRBV7-9	.	TGTGCCAGCAGCCCATCCCGGGACTCCGGGGTCTTC	CASSPSRDSGVF
TRBJ2-7	few	TRBV28	.	TGTGCCAGCACCTGGGGGCGGGCCCCCTCCTACGAGCAGTACTTC	CASTWGRAPSYEQYF
TRBJ2-1	few	TRBV10-3	.	TGTGCCATCAGTGACTCTAGCAAAATGGTCGATGAGCAGTTCTTC	CAISDSSKMVDEQFF
TRBJ2-5	.	TRBV12-2	.	TGTGCATGCGACAGGGGTCAGGAGACCCAGTACTTC	CACDRGQETQYF
TRBJ2-7	few	TRBV4-1	TRBD1	TGCGCCAGCAGCCATGCCACCGGGACAGCTTCCTACGAGCAGTACTTC	CASSHATGTASYEQYF
TRBJ2-2	.	TRBV6-2/TRBV6-3	.	TGTGCCAGCAGTGCGACAAGGAACACCGGGGAGCTGTTTTTT	CASSATRNTGELFF
TRBJ2-3	.	TRBV10-3	TRBD2	TGTGCCATCAGTAGCGGGAGCCTCACAGATACGCAGTATTTT	CAISSGSLTDTQYF
TRBJ2-1	few	TRBV27	.	TGTGCCAGCAGTCCCTCAGGGGGGGTTAGTGAGCAGTTCTTC	CASSPSGGVSEQFF
TRBJ2-1	.	TRBV6-2/TRBV6-3	TRBD2	TGTGCCGCAAGGGAAAGCGGGAGCGGTGGAAATGAGCAGTTCTTC	CAARESGSGGNEQFF
TRBJ2-3	.	TRBV10-3	.	TGTGCCATCACGGGACAGCGGGAGTCTTTGGATACGCAGTATTTT	CAITGQRESLDTQYF
TRBJ2-5	few	TRBV29-1	TRBD2	TGCAGCGTTGAAGATCGGGGGGGCAATTCATTGACCCAGTACTTC	CSVEDRGGNSLTQYF
TRBJ2-7	.	TRBV15	.	TGTGCCACCAGCAGAGATTCAGGGATATACTCCTACGAGCAGTACTTC	CATSRDSGIYSYEQYF
TRBJ2-7	few	TRBV7-8	.	TGTGCCAGCAGTTCCAGACGGACCAAGGCCTACGAGCAGTACTTC	CASSSRRTKAYEQYF
TRBJ2-1	few	TRBV20-1	TRBD2	TGCAGTGCTGTAGATAAAGCGGGAGCCTACAATGAGCAGTTCTTC	CSAVDKAGAYNEQFF
TRBJ2-5	.	TRBV20-1	.	TGCAGTGCTAGAGAAGAAGGCCTAAGGAAGACCCAGTACTTC	CSAREEGLRKTQYF
TRBJ2-7	.	TRBV12-3/TRBV12-4	.	TGTGCCAGCAGCGAGGTTCGCTACGAGCAGTACTTC	CASSEVRYEQYF
TRBJ2-6	few	TRBV18	.	TGTGCCAGCTCACCACCGGCCGGGGCCAACGTCCTGACTTTC	CASSPPAGANVLTF
TRBJ1-6	.	TRBV6-2/TRBV6-3	.	TGTGCCAGCAGTGCCGGGACACGGGTATCACCCCTCCACTTT	CASSAGTRVSPLHF
TRBJ2-3	few	TRBV19	TRBD2	TGTGCCAGTAGTATAGATCTGGCGGCTGGGACTAGCGGAACATTT	CASSIDLAAGTSGTF
TRBJ2-3	many	TRBV12-3/TRBV12-4	.	TGTGCCAGCAGTTTGCAGACCACAGATACGCAGTATTTT	CASSLQTTDTQYF
TRBJ1-1	few	TRBV12-5	.	TGTGCTAGTGGTTTGGGGGGAACTGAAGCTTTCTTT	CASGLGGTEAFF
TRBJ2-1	.	TRBV5-1	.	TGCGCCAGCCTCAACCGTGGCCCCCCCAATGAGCAGTTCTTC	CASLNRGPPNEQFF